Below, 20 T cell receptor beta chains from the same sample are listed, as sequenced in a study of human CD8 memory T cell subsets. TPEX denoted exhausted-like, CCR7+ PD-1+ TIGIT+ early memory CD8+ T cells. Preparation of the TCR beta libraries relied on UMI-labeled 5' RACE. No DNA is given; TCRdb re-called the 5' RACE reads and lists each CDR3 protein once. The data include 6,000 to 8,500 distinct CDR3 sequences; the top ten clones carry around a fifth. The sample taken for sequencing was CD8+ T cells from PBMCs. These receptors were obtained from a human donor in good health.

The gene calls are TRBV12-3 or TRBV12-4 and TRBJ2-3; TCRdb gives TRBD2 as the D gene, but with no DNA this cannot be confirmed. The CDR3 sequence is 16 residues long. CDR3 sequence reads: CASSPPDSSSTDTQYF.

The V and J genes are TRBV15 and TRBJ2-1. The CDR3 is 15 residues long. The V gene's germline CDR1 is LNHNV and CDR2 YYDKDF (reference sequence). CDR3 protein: CATDAETGRSGEQFF.

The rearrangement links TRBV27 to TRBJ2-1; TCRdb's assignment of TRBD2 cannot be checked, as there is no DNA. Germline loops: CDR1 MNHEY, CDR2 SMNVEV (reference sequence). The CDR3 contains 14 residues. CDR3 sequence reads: CASSFKREGREQFF.

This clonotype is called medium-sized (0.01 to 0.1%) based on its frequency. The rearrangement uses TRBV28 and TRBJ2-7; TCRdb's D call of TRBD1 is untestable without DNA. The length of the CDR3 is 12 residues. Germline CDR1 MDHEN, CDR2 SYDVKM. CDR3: CASRRTGYEQYF.

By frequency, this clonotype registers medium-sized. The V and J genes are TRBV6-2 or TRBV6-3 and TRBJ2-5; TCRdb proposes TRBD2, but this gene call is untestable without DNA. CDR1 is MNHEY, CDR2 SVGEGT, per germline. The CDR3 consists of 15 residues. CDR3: CASSRTSGSVETQYF.

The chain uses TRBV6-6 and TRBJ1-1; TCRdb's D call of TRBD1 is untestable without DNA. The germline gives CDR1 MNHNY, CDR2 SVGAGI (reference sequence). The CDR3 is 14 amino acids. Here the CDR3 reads CASSPTGGDTEAFF.

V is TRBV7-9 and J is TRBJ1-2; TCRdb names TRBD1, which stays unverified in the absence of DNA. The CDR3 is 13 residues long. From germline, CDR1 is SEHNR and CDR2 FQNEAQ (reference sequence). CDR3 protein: CASSSGGGYGYTF. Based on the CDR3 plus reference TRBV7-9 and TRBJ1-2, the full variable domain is DTGVSQNPRHKITKRGQNVTFRCDPISEHNRLYWYRQTLGQGPEFLTYFQNEAQLEKSRLLSDRFSAERPKGSFSTLEIQRTEQGDSAMYLCASSSGGGYGYTFGSGTRLTVV.

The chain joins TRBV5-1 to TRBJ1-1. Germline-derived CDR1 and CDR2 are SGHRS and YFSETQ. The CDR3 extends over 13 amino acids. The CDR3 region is CASSFQAGGEAFF.

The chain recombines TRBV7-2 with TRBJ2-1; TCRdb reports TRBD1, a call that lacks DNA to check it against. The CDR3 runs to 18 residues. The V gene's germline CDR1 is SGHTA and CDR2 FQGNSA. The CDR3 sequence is CASSFTFLGGQGLNEQFF.

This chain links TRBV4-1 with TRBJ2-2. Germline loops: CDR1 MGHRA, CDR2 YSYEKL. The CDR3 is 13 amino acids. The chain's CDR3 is CASSQFLNGELFF.

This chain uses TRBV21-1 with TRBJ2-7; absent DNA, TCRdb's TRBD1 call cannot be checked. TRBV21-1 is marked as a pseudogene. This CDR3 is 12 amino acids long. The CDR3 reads CASRGDRYEQYF.

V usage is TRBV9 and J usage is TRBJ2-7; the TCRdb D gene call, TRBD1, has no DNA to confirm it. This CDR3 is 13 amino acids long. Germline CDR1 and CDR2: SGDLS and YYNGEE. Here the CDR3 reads CASSVAGGDEQYF.

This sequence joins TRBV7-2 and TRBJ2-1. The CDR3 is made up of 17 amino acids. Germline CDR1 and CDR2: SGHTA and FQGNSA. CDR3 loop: CASSFFAAKSSYNEQFF. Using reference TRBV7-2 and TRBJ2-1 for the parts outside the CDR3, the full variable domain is GAGVSQSPSNKVTEKGKDVELRCDPISGHTALYWYRQSLGQGLEFLIYFQGNSAPDKSGLPSDRFSAERTGGSVSTLTIQRTQQEDSAVYLCASSFFAAKSSYNEQFFGPGTRLTVL.

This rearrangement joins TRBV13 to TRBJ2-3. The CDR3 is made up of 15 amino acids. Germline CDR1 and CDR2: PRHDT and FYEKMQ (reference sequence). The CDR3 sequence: CASSRAASGTDTQYF.

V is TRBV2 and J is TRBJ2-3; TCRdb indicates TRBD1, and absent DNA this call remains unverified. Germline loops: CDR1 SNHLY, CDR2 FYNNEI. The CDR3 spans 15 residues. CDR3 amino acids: CASSDVPGGQDTQYF.

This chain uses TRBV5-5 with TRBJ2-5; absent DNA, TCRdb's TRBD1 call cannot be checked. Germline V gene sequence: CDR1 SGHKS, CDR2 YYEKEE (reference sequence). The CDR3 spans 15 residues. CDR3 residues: CASSLNFGGGETQYF. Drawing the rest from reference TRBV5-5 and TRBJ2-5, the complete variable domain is DAGVTQSPTHLIKTRGQQVTLRCSPISGHKSVSWYQQVLGQGPQFIFQYYEKEERGRGNFPDRFSARQFPNYSSELNVNALLLGDSALYLCASSLNFGGGETQYFGPGTRLLVL.

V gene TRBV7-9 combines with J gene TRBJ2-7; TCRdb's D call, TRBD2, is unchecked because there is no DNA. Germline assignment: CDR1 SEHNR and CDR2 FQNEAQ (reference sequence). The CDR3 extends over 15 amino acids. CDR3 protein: CASATERTASYEQYF.

CDR3 residues: CASSPVYLGDGDEQYF. The genes are TRBV18 and TRBJ2-7; as DNA is missing, the TRBD2 call by TCRdb cannot be tested. Germline V lookup: CDR1 KGHSH, CDR2 LQKENI. CDR3 size: 16 residues. The full variable domain, its missing parts supplied by reference TRBV18 and TRBJ2-7, is NAGVMQNPRHLVRRRGQEARLRCSPMKGHSHVYWYRQLPEEGLKFMVYLQKENIIDESGMPKERFSAEFPKEGPSILRIQQVVRGDSAAYFCASSPVYLGDGDEQYFGPGTRLTVT.

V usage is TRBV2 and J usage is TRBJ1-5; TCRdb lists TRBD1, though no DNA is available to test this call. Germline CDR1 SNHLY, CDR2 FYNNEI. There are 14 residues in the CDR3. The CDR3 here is CASMGRGSNQPQHF.

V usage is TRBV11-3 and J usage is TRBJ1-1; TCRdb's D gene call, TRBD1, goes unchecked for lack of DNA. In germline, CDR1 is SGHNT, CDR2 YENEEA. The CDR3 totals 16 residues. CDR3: CASSSNRGAPSTEAFF.